What follows are 6 T cell receptor beta chains derived from one specimen sequenced in a study of monozygotic twins with inflammatory bowel disease. TCRdb reprocessed the 5' RACE reads, with one entry per CDR3 protein and no DNA. The table gives 300,000 to 350,000 distinct CDR3 sequences; the top ten clones make up roughly 2% of it. Material: blood. The receptor set was obtained from a human donor with ulcerative colitis or Crohn's disease, or a healthy co-twin of an affected twin (not recorded which).

This CDR3 reads CASSLNFMGGSNYGYTF. The chain recombines TRBV7-3 with TRBJ1-2; TCRdb calls TRBD1, which cannot be checked without DNA. Germline loops: CDR1 SGHTA, CDR2 FQGTGA. This CDR3 has 17 amino acids.

The chain couples TRBV30 to TRBJ2-2. There are 13 residues in the CDR3. Per germline, CDR1 GTSNPN and CDR2 SVGIG (reference sequence). The CDR3 loop is CAWSLISSGELFF. Supplemented by reference TRBV30 and TRBJ2-2, the full variable domain reads SQTIHQWPATLVQPVGSPLSLECTVEGTSNPNLYWYRQAAGRGLQLLFYSVGIGQISSEVPQNLSASRPQDRQFILSSKKLLLSDSGFYLCAWSLISSGELFFGEGSRLTVL.

The V call is TRBV12-3 or TRBV12-4, the J call TRBJ2-6. This CDR3 is 18 amino acids long. This CDR3 is CASSLALILGSGANVLTF.

V gene TRBV15 combines with J gene TRBJ2-1; there is no DNA to check the TCRdb D call of TRBD1. This CDR3 comprises 15 residues. CDR1 and CDR2 (germline): LNHNV, YYDKDF (reference sequence). The CDR3 loop reads CATSREPGTTGEQFF.

The rearrangement uses TRBV12-3 or TRBV12-4 and TRBJ2-5; there is no DNA to check the TCRdb D call of TRBD1. The CDR3 has 15 residues. The chain's CDR3 is CASSRGQGQQETQYF.

The chain is built from TRBV4-1 and TRBJ1-2; as DNA is missing, the TRBD1 call by TCRdb cannot be tested. The CDR3 runs 14 residues. Germline-derived CDR1 and CDR2 are MGHRA and YSYEKL. The CDR3 spells CASSQGAQGGGYTF.